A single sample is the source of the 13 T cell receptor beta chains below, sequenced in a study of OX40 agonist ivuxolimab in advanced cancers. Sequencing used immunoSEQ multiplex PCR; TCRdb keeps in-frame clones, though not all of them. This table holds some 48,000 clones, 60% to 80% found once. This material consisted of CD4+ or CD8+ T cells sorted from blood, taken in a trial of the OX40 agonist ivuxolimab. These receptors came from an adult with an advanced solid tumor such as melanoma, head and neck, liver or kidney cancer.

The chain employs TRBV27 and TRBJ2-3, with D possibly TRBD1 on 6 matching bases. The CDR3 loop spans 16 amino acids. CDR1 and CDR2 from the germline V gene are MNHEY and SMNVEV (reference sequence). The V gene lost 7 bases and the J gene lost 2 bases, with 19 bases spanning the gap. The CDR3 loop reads CASTPRGWTFTDTQYF. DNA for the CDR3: TGTGCCAGCACCCCTAGGGGGTGGACTTTCACAGATACGCAGTATTTT.

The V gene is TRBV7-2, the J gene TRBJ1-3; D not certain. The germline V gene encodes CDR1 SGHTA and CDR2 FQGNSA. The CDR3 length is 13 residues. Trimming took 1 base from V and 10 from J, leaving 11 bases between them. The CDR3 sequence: CASSLGPSRTIYF. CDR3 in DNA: TGTGCCAGCAGCTTAGGACCATCACGGACCATATATTTT.

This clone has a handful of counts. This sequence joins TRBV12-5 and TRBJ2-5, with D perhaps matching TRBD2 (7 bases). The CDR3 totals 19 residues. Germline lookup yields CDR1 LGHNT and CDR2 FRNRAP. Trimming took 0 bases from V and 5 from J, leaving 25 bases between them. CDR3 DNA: TGTGCTAGTGGTTTGGTCCAACCACTAGCTGAGGGGGGGAGGGAGACCCAGTACTTC. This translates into CASGLVQPLAEGGRETQYF. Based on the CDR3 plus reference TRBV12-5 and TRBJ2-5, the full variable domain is DARVTQTPRHKVTEMGQEVTMRCQPILGHNTVFWYRQTMMQGLELLAYFRNRAPLDDSGMPKDRFSAEMPDATLATLKIQPSEPRDSAVYFCASGLVQPLAEGGRETQYFGPGTRLLVL.

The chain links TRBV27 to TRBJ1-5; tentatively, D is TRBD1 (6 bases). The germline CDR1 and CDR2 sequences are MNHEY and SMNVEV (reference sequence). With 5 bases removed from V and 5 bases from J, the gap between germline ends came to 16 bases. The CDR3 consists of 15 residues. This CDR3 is CASSKFRGADQPQHF. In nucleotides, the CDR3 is TGTGCCAGCAGTAAATTCAGGGGTGCGGATCAGCCCCAGCATTTT.

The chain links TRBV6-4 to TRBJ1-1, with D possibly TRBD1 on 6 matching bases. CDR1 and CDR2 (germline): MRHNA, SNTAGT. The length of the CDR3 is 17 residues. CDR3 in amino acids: CVLAPVPFGQRHTEAFF. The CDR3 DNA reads TGTGTTTTAGCACCGGTGCCATTTGGACAGCGTCACACTGAAGCTTTCTTT.

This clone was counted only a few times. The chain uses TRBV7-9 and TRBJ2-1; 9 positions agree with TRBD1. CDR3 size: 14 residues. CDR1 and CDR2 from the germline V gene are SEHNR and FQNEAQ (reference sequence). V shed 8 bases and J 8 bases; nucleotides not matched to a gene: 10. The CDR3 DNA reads TGTGCCAGCCATGGGACAGGGAGATGGGATGAGCAGTTCTTC. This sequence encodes CASHGTGRWDEQFF.

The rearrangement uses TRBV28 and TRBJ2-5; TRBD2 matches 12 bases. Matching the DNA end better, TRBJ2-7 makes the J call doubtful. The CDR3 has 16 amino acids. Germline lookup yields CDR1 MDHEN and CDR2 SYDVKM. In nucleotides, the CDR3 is TGTGCCAGCAGGCGACAAGGGACTAGCGGGCAAAACGAGCAGTACTTC. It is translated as CASRRQGTSGQNEQYF.

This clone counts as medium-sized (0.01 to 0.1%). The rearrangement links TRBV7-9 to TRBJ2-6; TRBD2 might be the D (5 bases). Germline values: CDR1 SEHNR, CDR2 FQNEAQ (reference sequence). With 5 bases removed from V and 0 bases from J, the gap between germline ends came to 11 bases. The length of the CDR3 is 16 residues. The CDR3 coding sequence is TGTGCCAGCAGCAAAAGCGGAAACTCTGGGGCCAACGTCCTGACTTTC. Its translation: CASSKSGNSGANVLTF. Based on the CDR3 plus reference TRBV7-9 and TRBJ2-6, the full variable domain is DTGVSQNPRHKITKRGQNVTFRCDPISEHNRLYWYRQTLGQGPEFLTYFQNEAQLEKSRLLSDRFSAERPKGSFSTLEIQRTEQGDSAMYLCASSKSGNSGANVLTFGAGSRLTVL.

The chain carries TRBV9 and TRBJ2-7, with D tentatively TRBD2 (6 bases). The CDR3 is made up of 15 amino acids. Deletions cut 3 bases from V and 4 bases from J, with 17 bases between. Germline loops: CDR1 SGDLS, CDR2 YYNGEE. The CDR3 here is CASSEGTGLVYEQYF. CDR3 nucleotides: TGTGCCAGCAGCGAGGGGACGGGACTTGTATACGAGCAGTACTTC. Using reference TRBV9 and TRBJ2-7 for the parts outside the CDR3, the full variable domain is DSGVTQTPKHLITATGQRVTLRCSPRSGDLSVYWYQQSLDQGLQFLIQYYNGEERAKGNILERFSAQQFPDLHSELNLSSLELGDSALYFCASSEGTGLVYEQYFGPGTRLTVT.

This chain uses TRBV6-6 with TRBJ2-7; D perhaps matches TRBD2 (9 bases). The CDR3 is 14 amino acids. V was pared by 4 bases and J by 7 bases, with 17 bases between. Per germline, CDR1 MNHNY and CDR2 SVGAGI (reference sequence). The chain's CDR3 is CASSSQGAGGEQYF. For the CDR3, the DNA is TGTGCCAGCAGTTCCCAGGGGGCGGGGGGGGAGCAGTACTTC.

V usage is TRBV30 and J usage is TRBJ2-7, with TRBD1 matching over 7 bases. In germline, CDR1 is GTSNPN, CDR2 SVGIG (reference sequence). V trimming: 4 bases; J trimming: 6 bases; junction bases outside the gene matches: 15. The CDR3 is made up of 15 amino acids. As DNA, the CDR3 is TGTGCCTGGAACCTACAGGGGACAGCAGACTCCGAGCAGTACTTC. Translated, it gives CAWNLQGTADSEQYF.

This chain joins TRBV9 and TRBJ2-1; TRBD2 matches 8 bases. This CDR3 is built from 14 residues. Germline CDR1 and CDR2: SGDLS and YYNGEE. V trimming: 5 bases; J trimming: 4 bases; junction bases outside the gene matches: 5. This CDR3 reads CASRRTSSYNEQFF. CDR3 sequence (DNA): TGTGCCAGCAGGAGGACTAGCAGTTACAATGAGCAGTTCTTC.

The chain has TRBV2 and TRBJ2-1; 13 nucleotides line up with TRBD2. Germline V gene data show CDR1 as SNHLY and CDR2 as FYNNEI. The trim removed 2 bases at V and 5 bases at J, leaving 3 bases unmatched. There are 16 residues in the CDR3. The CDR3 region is CASSETSGRANNEQFF. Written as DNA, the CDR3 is TGTGCCAGCAGTGAAACTAGCGGGAGGGCGAACAATGAGCAGTTCTTC.